The clone carrying this T cell receptor (beta chain) has more than one count but fewer than ten. Its specificity is not known. The data were obtained in a study of T-cell memory formation after mild COVID-19. TCRdb called the 5' RACE reads again in MiXCR, with one record for every CDR3 protein. The table has fewer than 90,000 distinct CDR3 sequences, more than 11% seen once. This CDR3 spans 17 amino acids. Per the germline V gene, CDR1 is MGHRA and CDR2 is YSYEKL. Trimming took 0 bases from V and 9 from J, leaving 21 bases between them. Study-wide results and caveats: Cross-reactive memory appears to have joined, as suggested by some responding clones showing up in pre-infection memory. A second wave expanding day 15 to 37 was CD4+-biased; contracting clones were balanced.

The sequencing input was PBMCs or a T cell subset sorted from them (not recorded which). The genes are TRBV4-1 and TRBJ2-1; a possible D gene is TRBD1 (6 bases). This clonotype was sampled from an adult woman who had mild COVID-19 (a few samples of this study predate the infection). Cell type and time point are not known. This CDR3 reads CASSQDLARAGDVEQFF. Written as DNA, the CDR3 is TGCGCCAGCAGCCAAGATCTAGCCAGGGCAGGGGACGTTGAGCAGTTCTTC.